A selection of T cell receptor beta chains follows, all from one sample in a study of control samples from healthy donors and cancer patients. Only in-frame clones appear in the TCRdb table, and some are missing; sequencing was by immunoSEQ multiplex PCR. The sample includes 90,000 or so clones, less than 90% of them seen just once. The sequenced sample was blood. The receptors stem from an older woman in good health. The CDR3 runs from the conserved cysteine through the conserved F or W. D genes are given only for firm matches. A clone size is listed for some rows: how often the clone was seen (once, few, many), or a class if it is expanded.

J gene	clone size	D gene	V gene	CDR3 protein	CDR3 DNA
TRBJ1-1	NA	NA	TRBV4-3	CASSQEVRGTEAFF	TGCGCCAGCAGCCAAGAAGTACGCGGAACTGAAGCTTTCTTT
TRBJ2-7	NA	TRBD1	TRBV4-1	CASSHDRGSGEQYF	TGCGCCAGCAGCCACGACAGGGGATCTGGCGAGCAGTACTTC
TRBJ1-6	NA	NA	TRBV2	CASRKTDSYNSPLHF	TGTGCCAGCAGGAAGACAGACTCCTATAATTCACCCCTCCACTTT
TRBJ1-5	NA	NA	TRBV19	CASTSASLGNQPQHF	TGTGCCAGTACTTCTGCTTCTTTGGGCAATCAGCCCCAGCATTTT
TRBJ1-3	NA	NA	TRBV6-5	CASSSGISGNTIYF	TGTGCCAGCAGTTCAGGGATCTCTGGAAACACCATATATTTT
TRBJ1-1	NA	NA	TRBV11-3	CASSIQSNTEAFF	TGTGCCAGCAGCATACAGTCGAACACTGAAGCTTTCTTT
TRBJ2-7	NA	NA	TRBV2	CASSEALLGYHEQYF	TGTGCCAGCAGTGAAGCGCTTCTAGGGTACCACGAGCAGTACTTC
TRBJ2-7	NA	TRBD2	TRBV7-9	CASGLAGAYEQYF	TGTGCCAGCGGTCTAGCGGGAGCTTACGAGCAGTACTTC
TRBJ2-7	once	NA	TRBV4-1	CASSPKTGTEQYF	TGCGCCAGCAGCCCCAAAACAGGTACCGAGCAGTACTTC
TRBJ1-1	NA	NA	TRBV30	CAWTNTIGNTEAFF	TGTGCCTGGACCAATACGATAGGGAACACTGAAGCTTTCTTT
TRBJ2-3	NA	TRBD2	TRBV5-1	CASSPRGGSTDTQYF	TGCGCCAGCAGCCCCCGGGGGGGAAGCACAGATACGCAGTATTTT
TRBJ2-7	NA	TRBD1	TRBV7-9	CASSASPGGQAYEQYF	TGTGCCAGCAGCGCGAGCCCAGGGGGCCAAGCCTACGAGCAGTACTTC
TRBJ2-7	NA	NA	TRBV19	CASREQGTYEQYF	TGTGCCAGTAGAGAACAGGGAACCTACGAGCAGTACTTC
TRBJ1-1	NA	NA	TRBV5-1	CASKLVQNTEAFF	TGCGCCAGCAAGTTAGTTCAGAACACTGAAGCTTTCTTT
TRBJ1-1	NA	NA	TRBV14	CASSRTLNTEAFF	TGTGCCAGCAGCCGCACATTGAACACTGAAGCTTTCTTT
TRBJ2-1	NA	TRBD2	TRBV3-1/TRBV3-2	CASSLGPGREGNEQFF	TGTGCCAGCAGCCTTGGCCCGGGTCGGGAGGGTAATGAGCAGTTCTTC
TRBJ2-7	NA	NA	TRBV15	CATTLPYEQYF	TGTGCCACCACGTTACCCTACGAGCAGTACTTC
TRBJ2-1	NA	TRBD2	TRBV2	CASSVRAGESYNEQFF	TGTGCCAGCAGTGTTAGGGCGGGAGAGTCCTACAATGAGCAGTTCTTC
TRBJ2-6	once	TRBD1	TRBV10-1	CASSGQGLSSGANVLTF	TGCGCCAGCAGTGGACAGGGCTTAAGCTCTGGGGCCAACGTCCTGACTTTC
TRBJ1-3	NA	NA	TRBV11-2	CASSLEWGTAGNTIYF	TGTGCCAGCAGCTTAGAGTGGGGAACTGCTGGAAACACCATATATTTT
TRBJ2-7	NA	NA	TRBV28	CASSSNLARALYEQYF	TGTGCCAGCAGTAGCAACTTAGCGAGGGCCCTCTACGAGCAGTACTTC
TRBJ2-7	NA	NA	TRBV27	CASSLRGSYEQYF	TGTGCCAGCAGTTTACGAGGGTCCTACGAGCAGTACTTC
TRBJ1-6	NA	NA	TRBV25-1	CASSETAHGGYSPLHF	TGTGCCAGCAGTGAAACGGCGCATGGGGGCTATTCACCCCTCCACTTT
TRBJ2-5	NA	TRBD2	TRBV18	CASSPSPHRELAGGAQETQYF	TGTGCCAGCTCACCGTCTCCGCATAGGGAACTAGCGGGAGGGGCACAAGAGACCCAGTACTTC